Listed below are T cell receptor beta chains from one sample, sequenced in a study of control samples from healthy donors and cancer patients. This table comes from immunoSEQ multiplex PCR, and its TCRdb copy is limited to in-frame clones, with some not included. Here the sample spans some 71,000 clones, 90% being singletons. Sequencing used PBMCs. These receptors were taken from a woman aged 45-65 years with colorectal cancer. Each CDR3 is given with its conserved first and last residue. Clone sizes are given selectively: once, few, many, or a class where the clone is expanded.

>TRBJ1-6|TRBV7-6|-
CASSLQGYNSPLHF
>TRBJ2-2|TRBV5-1|once
CASSSLAGGNTGELFF
>TRBJ2-7|TRBV30|-
CAWSESILAGEQYF
>TRBJ1-4|TRBV19|-
CAGSQGFGEKLFF
>TRBJ2-6|TRBV3-1/TRBV3-2|-
CASSLTRTENRGIRSGANVLTF
>TRBJ1-1|TRBV19|-
CASLSVTGFTEAFF
>TRBJ2-7|TRBV5-1|-
CASSLTWGALYEQYF
>TRBJ1-2|TRBV12-3/TRBV12-4|-
CASSRGQVVGYTF
>TRBJ1-1|TRBV3-1/TRBV3-2|-
CASSQDHGSSNTEAFF
>TRBJ1-1|TRBV7-9|-
CASSPRTGVGAFF
>TRBJ2-3|TRBV6-6|-
CASSYSGDTQYF
>TRBJ2-1|TRBV29-1|once
CSVEGRFRGLENNEQFF
>TRBJ1-6|TRBV6-6|-
CASSIQGTNSPLHF
>TRBJ1-2|TRBV24-1|once
CATSDTKPVEDGYTF
>TRBJ2-1|TRBV10-1|-
CASSESTGGRWNEQFF
>TRBJ1-1|TRBV27|-
CASSFGQGNTEAFF
>TRBJ2-2|TRBV19|few
CASLAGGPGELFF
>TRBJ1-2|TRBV19|few
CASSIPDRIPLRGYTF
>TRBJ2-5|TRBV7-9|-
CASSPSGQTRRETQYF
>TRBJ2-1|TRBV12-3/TRBV12-4|-
CASSLEHNEQFF
>TRBJ2-1|TRBV19|-
CASSINSNSYNEQFF
>TRBJ1-1|TRBV30|-
CAWKVSGEAFF
>TRBJ2-5|TRBV7-2|-
CASSQDWQETQYF
>TRBJ1-5|TRBV11-2|once
CASSANYLGNQPQHF
>TRBJ2-7|TRBV14|-
CASSQVGQDYEQYF
>TRBJ2-5|TRBV9|once
CASSSFSGETQYF
>TRBJ2-1|TRBV2|-
CASGGDGEQFF
>TRBJ1-5|TRBV28|-
CASSSVPRGNQPQHF
>TRBJ2-3|TRBV18|-
CASSPRPSVSTDTQYF
>TRBJ2-5|TRBV6-1|-
CASSDNWGQGWETQYF
>TRBJ2-1|TRBV19|once
CASSIEGSSYNEQFF
>TRBJ2-1|TRBV6-6|-
CASSTTILASEQFF
>TRBJ2-2|TRBV3-1/TRBV3-2|-
CASSQGGNTGELFF
>TRBJ1-2|TRBV5-6|-
CASRRDGTVYGYTF
>TRBJ1-6|TRBV6-5|-
CATSTGRNSPLHF
>TRBJ2-5|TRBV5-6|-
CASSKGLAGNVETQYF
>TRBJ2-7|TRBV5-1|-
CASSWVGTGGDEQYF
>TRBJ1-5|TRBV5-1|-
CASSLGEGVNQPQHF
>TRBJ2-2|TRBV19|-
CASSMATSGSGVGELFF
>TRBJ1-1|TRBV27|-
CASSLFLSGTGLSTEAFF
>TRBJ1-3|TRBV15|-
CATSREGIENTIYF
>TRBJ1-6|TRBV25-1|-
CASSEYGGPRSPLHF
>TRBJ2-3|TRBV5-1|once
CASSLFLKSTDTQYF
>TRBJ2-3|TRBV9|-
CASSVLPEGTSGTADTQYF
>TRBJ1-2|TRBV19|-
CASSSQQGPYYGYTF
>TRBJ2-1|TRBV12-3/TRBV12-4|-
CASRGTYEQFF
>TRBJ2-3|TRBV6-4|-
CASSPGQGDTDTQYF